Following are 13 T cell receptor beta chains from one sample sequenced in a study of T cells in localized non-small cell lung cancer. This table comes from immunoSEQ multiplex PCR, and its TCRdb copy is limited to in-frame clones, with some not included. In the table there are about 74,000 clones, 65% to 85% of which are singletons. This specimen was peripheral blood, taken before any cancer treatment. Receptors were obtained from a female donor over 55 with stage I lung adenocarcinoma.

Here the CDR3 reads CATQGRTGELFF. The CDR3 DNA reads as TGTGCCACGCAGGGTAGGACCGGGGAGCTGTTTTTT. The genes are TRBV6-5 and TRBJ2-2; tentative D call: TRBD1 (5 bases). The V gene's germline CDR1 is MNHEY and CDR2 SVGAGI. CDR3 length: 12 amino acids. The V end lost 10 bases, the J end lost 5 bases, and 11 bases lay between the germline ends.

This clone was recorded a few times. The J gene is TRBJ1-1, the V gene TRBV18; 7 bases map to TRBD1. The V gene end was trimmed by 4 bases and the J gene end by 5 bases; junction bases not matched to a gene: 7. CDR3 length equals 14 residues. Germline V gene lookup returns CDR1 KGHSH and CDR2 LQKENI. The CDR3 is CASSQRQGETEAFF. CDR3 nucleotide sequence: TGTGCCAGCTCACAGCGCCAGGGGGAGACTGAAGCTTTCTTT.

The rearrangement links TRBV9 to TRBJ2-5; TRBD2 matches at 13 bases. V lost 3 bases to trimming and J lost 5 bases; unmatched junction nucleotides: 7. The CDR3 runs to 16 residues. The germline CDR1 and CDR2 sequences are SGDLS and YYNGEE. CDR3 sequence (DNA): TGTGCCAGCAGCGGCGGGACTAGCGGGGTGGGGGAGACCCAGTACTTC. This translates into CASSGGTSGVGETQYF.

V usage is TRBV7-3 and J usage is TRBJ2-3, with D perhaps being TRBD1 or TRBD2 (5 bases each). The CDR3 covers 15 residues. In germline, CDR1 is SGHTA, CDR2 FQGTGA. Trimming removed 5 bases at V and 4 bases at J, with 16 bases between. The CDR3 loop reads CASSLGTVWSDTQYF. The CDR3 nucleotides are TGTGCCAGCAGCCTTGGGACGGTTTGGTCAGATACGCAGTATTTT. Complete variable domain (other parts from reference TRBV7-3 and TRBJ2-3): GAGVSQTPSNKVTEKGKYVELRCDPISGHTALYWYRQSLGQGPEFLIYFQGTGAADDSGLPNDRFFAVRPEGSVSTLKIQRTERGDSAVYLCASSLGTVWSDTQYFGPGTRLTVL.

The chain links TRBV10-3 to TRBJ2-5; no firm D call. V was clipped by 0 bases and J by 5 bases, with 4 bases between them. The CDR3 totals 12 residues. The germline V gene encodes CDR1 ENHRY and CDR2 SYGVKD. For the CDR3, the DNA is TGTGCCATCAGTGAGTCGGAGGAGACCCAGTACTTC. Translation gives CAISESEETQYF.

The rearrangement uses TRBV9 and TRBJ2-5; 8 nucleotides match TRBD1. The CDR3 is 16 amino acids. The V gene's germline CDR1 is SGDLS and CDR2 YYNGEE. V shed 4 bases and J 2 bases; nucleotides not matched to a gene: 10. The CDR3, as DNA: TGTGCCAGCAGCCCCGGGACAGGTTTTGGTCAAGAGACCCAGTACTTC. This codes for CASSPGTGFGQETQYF.

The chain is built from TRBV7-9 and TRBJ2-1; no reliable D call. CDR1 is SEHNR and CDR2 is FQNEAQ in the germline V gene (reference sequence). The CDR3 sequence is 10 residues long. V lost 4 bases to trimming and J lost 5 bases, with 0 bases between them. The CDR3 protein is CASSYNEQFF. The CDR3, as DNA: TGTGCCAGCAGCTACAATGAGCAGTTCTTC.

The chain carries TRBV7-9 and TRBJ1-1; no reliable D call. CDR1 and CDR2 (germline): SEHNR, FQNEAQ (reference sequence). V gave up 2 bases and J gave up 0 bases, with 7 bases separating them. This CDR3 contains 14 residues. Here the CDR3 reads CASSLQAMNTEAFF. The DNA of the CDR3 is TGTGCCAGCAGCTTACAGGCCATGAACACTGAAGCTTTCTTT.

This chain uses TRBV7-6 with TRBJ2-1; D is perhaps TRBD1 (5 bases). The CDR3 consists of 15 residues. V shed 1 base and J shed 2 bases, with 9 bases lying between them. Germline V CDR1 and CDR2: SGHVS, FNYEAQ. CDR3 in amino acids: CASSLDGQAYNEQFF. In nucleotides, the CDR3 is TGTGCCAGCAGCTTAGACGGACAAGCCTACAATGAGCAGTTCTTC.

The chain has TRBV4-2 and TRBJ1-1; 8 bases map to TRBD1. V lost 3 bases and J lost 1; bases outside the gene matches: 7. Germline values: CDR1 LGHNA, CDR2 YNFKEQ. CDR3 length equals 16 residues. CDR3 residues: CASSQERQGTNTEAFF. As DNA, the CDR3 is TGTGCCAGCAGCCAGGAAAGACAGGGGACGAACACTGAAGCTTTCTTT.

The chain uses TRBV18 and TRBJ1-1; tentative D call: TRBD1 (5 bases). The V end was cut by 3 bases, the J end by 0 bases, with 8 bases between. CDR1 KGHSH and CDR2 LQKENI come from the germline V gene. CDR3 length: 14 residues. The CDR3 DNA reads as TGTGCCAGCTCACCGGACATCCTGAACACTGAAGCTTTCTTT. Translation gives CASSPDILNTEAFF. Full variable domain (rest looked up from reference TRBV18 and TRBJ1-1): NAGVMQNPRHLVRRRGQEARLRCSPMKGHSHVYWYRQLPEEGLKFMVYLQKENIIDESGMPKERFSAEFPKEGPSILRIQQVVRGDSAAYFCASSPDILNTEAFFGQGTRLTVV.

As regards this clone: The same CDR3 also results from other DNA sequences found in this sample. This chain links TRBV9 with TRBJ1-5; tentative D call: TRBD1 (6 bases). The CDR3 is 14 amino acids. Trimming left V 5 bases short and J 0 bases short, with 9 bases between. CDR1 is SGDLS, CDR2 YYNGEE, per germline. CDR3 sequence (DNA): TGTGCCAGCAGTAGGGGGGCTAGCAATCAGCCCCAGCATTTT. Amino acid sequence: CASSRGASNQPQHF.

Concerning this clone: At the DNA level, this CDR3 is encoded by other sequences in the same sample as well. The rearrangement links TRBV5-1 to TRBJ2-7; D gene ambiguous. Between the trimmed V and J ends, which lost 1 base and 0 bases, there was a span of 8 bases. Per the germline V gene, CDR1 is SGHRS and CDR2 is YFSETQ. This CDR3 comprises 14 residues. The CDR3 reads CASSLTPSSYEQYF. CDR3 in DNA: TGCGCCAGCAGCTTGACCCCGAGCTCCTACGAGCAGTACTTC.